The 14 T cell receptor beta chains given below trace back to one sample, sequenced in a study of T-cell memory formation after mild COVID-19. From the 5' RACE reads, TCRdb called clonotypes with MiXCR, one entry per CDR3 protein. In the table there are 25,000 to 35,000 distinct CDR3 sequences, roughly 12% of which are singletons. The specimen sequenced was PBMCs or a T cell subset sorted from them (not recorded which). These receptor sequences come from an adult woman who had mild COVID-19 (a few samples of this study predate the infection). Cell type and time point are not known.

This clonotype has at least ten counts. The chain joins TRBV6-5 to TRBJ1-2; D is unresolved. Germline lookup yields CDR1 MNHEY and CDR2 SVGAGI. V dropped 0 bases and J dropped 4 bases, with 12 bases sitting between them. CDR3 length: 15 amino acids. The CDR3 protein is CASSYSNRLSYGYTF. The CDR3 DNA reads TGTGCCAGCAGTTACTCGAACCGACTGAGCTATGGCTACACCTTC.

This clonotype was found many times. The CDR3 loop is CATSRVPSGEQYF. The CDR3 coding sequence is TGTGCCACCAGCAGGGTTCCTAGCGGGGAGCAGTACTTC. The chain has TRBV15 and TRBJ2-7; 8 bases fit TRBD2. The junction had 5 bases not matched to a gene; V was cut back by 3 bases and J by 7 bases. Germline assignment: CDR1 LNHNV and CDR2 YYDKDF (reference sequence). CDR3 length: 13 residues.

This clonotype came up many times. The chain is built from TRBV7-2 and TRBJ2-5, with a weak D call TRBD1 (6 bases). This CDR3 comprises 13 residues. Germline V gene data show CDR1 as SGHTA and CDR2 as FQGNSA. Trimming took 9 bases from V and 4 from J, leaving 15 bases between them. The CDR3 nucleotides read TGTGCCAGTTCCCAGGGGATAAGAGAGACCCAGTACTTC. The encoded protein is CASSQGIRETQYF.

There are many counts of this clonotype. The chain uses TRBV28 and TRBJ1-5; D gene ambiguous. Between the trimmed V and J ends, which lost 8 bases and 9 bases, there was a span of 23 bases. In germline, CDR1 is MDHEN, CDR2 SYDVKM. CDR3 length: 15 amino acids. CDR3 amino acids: CASQFGLAGQRPQHF. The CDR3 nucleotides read TGTGCCAGCCAGTTTGGGTTGGCAGGTCAGAGGCCCCAGCATTTT.

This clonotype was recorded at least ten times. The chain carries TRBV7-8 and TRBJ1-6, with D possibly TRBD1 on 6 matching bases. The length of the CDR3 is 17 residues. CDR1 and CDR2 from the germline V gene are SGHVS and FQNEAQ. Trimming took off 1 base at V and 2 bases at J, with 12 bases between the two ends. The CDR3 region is CASSLVSRGAYNSPLHF. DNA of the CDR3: TGTGCCAGCAGCTTAGTGTCCAGGGGAGCCTATAATTCACCCCTCCACTTT.

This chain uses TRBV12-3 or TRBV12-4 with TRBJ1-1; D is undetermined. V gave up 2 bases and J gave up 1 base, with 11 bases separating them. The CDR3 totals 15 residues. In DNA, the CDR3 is TGTGCCAGCAGTTTACGGGTCGCAAAGAACACTGAAGCTTTCTTT. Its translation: CASSLRVAKNTEAFF.

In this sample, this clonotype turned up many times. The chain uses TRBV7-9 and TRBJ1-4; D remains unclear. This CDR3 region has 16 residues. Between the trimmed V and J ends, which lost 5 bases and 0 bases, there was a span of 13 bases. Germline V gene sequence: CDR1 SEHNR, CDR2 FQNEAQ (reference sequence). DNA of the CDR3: TGTGCCAGCAGCATGGGGAAACAACCAACTAATGAAAAACTGTTTTTT. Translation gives CASSMGKQPTNEKLFF.

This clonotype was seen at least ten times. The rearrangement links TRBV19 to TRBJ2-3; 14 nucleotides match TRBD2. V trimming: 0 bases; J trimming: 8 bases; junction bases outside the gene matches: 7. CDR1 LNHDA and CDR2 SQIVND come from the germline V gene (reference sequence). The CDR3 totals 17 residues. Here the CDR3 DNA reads TGTGCCAGTAGTATAGATCGGGGGACTAGCGGGAGTCGTACGCAGTATTTT. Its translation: CASSIDRGTSGSRTQYF.

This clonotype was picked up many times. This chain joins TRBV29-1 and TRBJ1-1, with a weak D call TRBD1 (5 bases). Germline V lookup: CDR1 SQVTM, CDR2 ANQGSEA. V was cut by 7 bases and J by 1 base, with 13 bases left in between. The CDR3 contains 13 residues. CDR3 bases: TGCAGCGCCCGAGGGGCAGGGAACACTGAAGCTTTCTTT. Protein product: CSARGAGNTEAFF. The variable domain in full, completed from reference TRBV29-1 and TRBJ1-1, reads SAVISQKPSRDICQRGTSLTIQCQVDSQVTMMFWYRQQPGQSLTLIATANQGSEATYESGFVIDKFPISRPNLTFSTLTVSNMSPEDSSIYLCSARGAGNTEAFFGQGTRLTVV.

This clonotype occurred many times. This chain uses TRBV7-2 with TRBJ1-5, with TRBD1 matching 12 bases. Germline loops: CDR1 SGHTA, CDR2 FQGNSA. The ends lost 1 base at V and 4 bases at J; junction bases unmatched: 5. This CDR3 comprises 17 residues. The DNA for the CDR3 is TGTGCCAGCAGCTTAGAAGGGACAGGGGGCCGAAATCAGCCCCAGCATTTT. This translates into CASSLEGTGGRNQPQHF.

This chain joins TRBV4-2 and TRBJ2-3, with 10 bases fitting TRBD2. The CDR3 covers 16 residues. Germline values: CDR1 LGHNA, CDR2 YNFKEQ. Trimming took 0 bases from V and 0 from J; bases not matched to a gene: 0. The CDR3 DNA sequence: TGTGCCAGCAGCCAAGAACTAGCGGGGAGCACAGATACGCAGTATTTT. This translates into CASSQELAGSTDTQYF.

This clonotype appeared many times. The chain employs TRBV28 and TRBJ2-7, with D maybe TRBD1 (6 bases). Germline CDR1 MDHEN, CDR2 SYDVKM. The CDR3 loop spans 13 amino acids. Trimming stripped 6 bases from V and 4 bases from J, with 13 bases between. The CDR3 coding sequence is TGTGCCAGCAGCGAAACAGGGAGATACGAGCAGTACTTC. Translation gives CASSETGRYEQYF.

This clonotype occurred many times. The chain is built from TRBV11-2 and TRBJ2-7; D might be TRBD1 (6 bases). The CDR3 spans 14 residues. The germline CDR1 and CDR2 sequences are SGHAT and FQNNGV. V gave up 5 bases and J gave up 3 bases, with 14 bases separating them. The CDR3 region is CASSVGQTDYEQYF. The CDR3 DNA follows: TGTGCCAGCAGCGTAGGACAGACCGACTACGAGCAGTACTTC.

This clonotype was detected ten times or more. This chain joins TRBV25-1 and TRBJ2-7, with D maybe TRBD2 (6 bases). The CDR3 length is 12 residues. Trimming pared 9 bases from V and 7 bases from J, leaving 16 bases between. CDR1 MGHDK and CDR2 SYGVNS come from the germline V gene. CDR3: CASEWRVGEQYF. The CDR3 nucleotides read TGTGCCAGTGAGTGGAGGGTAGGGGAGCAGTACTTC.